These T cell receptor beta chains were read from a single sample in a study of CXCR3-negative and CXCR3-positive naive CD8 T cells. TCRdb reanalyzed the 5' RACE reads and collapses them to one entry per CDR3 protein, without DNA. The sample shows about 85,000 distinct CDR3 sequences, and roughly 0.8% sits with its ten largest clones. Sequences were obtained from naive CXCR3+ CD8+ T cells from blood. These TCRs come from a human donor in good health. Some clones in this sample may be carry-over from other donors' samples. Each CDR3 is given with its conserved first and last residue. The order of the fields is J gene, V gene, CDR3 protein.

j_gene: TRBJ1-2
v_gene: TRBV4-1
CDR3aa: CASSQTRTGGNGYTF

j_gene: TRBJ1-4
v_gene: TRBV7-2
CDR3aa: CASFEGFRKKLFF

j_gene: TRBJ2-1
v_gene: TRBV7-3
CDR3aa: CASSSGERGGQDNEQFF

j_gene: TRBJ1-3
v_gene: TRBV13
CDR3aa: CASSSDGVSGNTIYF

j_gene: TRBJ2-7
v_gene: TRBV6-5
CDR3aa: CASSFPSSGGSYEQYF

j_gene: TRBJ2-1
v_gene: TRBV4-3
CDR3aa: CASSQGARYNEQFF

j_gene: TRBJ2-3
v_gene: TRBV14
CDR3aa: CASSQDRRSLAAQTDTQYF

j_gene: TRBJ1-1
v_gene: TRBV7-8
CDR3aa: CASSPRDVQQSTEAFF

j_gene: TRBJ2-7
v_gene: TRBV5-1
CDR3aa: CASSLEGRPAYEQYF

j_gene: TRBJ2-3
v_gene: TRBV11-2
CDR3aa: CASSWTPSGLAGGPPLDTQYF

j_gene: TRBJ2-1
v_gene: TRBV10-3
CDR3aa: CAISDGPELYNEQFF

j_gene: TRBJ1-5
v_gene: TRBV19
CDR3aa: CASSMEQERVYSNQPQHF

j_gene: TRBJ1-1
v_gene: TRBV6-6
CDR3aa: CASRFGWEAFF